This T cell receptor beta chain is from a study of technical replicates of blood from a handful of donors. The CDR3 covers 17 residues. The germline V gene encodes CDR1 MNHEY and CDR2 SMNVEV (reference sequence). The ends lost 5 bases at V and 7 bases at J; junction bases unmatched: 10. Clones were read by immunoSEQ multiplex PCR, and TCRdb kept only the in-frame ones, dropping some. The repertoire includes tens of thousands of clones, around 94% of them detected once, and roughly 0.25% sits in the top ten. The V gene is TRBV27, the J gene TRBJ2-1; 14 bases line up with TRBD2. Input material: T cells isolated from PBMCs. The sequence came from a human donor in good health. In DNA, the CDR3 is TGTGCCAGCAGTCCCCAGACTAGCGGGAGGGAAACAAATGAGCAGTTCTTC. This codes for CASSPQTSGRETNEQFF.